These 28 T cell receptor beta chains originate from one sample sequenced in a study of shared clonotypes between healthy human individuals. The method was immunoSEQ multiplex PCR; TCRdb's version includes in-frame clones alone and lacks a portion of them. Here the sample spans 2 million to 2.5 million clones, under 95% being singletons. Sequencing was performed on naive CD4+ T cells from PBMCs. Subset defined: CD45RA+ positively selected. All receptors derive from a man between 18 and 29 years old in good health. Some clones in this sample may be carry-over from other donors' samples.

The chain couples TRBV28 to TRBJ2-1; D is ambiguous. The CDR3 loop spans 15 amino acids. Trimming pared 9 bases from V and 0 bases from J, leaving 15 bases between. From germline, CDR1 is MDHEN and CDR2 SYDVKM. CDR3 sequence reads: CASPPSRSSYNEQFF. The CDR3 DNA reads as TGTGCCAGTCCCCCCAGTAGAAGCTCCTACAATGAGCAGTTCTTC. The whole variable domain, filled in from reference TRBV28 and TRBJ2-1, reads DVKVTQSSRYLVKRTGEKVFLECVQDMDHENMFWYRQDPGLGLRLIYFSYDVKMKEKGDIPEGYSVSREKKERFSLILESASTNQTSMYLCASPPSRSSYNEQFFGPGTRLTVL.

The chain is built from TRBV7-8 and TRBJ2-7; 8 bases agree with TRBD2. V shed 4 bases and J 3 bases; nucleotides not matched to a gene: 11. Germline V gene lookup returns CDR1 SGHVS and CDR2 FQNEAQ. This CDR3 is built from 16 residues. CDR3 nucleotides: TGTGCCAGCAGCTCCCACCTAGCGGGTAGGATCTACGAGCAGTACTTC. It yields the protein CASSSHLAGRIYEQYF.

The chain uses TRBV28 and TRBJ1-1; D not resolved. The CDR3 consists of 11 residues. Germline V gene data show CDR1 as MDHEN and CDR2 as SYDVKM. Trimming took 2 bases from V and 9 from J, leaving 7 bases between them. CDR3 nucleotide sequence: TGTGCCAGCAGTTTAGTGGGCCAAGCTTTCTTT. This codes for CASSLVGQAFF.

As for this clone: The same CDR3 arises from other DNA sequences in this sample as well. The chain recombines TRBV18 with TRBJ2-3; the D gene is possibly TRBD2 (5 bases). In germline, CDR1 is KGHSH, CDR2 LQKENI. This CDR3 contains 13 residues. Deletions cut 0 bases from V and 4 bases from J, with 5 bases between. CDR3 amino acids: CASSPPGADTQYF. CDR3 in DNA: TGTGCCAGCTCACCACCCGGGGCAGATACGCAGTATTTT.

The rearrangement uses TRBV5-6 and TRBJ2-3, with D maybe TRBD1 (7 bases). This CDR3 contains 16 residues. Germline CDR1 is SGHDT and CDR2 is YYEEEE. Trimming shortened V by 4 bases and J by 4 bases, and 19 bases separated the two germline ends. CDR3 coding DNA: TGTGCCAGCAGCCCAAAGCTCGGAGGGGGCGCAGATACGCAGTATTTT. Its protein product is CASSPKLGGGADTQYF.

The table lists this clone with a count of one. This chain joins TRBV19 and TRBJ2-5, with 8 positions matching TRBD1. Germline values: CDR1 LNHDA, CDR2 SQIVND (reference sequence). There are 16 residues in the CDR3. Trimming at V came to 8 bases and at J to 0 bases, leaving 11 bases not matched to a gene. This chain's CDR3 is CASHPGTGAYQETQYF. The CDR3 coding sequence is TGTGCCAGTCACCCCGGGACAGGAGCGTACCAAGAGACCCAGTACTTC. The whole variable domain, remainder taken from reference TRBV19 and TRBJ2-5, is DGGITQSPKYLFRKEGQNVTLSCEQNLNHDAMYWYRQDPGQGLRLIYYSQIVNDFQKGDIAEGYSVSREKKESFPLTVTSAQKNPTAFYLCASHPGTGAYQETQYFGPGTRLLVL.

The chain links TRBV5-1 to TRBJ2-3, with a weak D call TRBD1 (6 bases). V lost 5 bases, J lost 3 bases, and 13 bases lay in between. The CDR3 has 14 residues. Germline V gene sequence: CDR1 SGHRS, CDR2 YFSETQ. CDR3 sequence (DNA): TGCGCCAGCAGGGTGCAGGGGTGGACAGATACGCAGTATTTT. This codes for CASRVQGWTDTQYF. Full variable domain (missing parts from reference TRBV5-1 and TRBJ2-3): KAGVTQTPRYLIKTRGQQVTLSCSPISGHRSVSWYQQTPGQGLQFLFEYFSETQRNKGNFPGRFSGRQFSNSRSEMNVSTLELGDSALYLCASRVQGWTDTQYFGPGTRLTVL.

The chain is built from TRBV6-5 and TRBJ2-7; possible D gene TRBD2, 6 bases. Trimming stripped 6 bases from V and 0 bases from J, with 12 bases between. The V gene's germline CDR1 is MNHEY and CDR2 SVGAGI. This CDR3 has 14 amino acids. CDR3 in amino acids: CASRWDGSSYEQYF. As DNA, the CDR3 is TGTGCCAGCAGATGGGACGGGAGCTCCTACGAGCAGTACTTC.

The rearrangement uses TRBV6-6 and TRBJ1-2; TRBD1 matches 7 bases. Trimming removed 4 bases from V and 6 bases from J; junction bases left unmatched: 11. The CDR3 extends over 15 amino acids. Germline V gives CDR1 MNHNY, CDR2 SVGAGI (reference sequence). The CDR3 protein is CASSLPIDRENGYTF. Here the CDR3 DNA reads TGTGCCAGCAGTTTACCAATCGACAGGGAGAATGGCTACACCTTC.

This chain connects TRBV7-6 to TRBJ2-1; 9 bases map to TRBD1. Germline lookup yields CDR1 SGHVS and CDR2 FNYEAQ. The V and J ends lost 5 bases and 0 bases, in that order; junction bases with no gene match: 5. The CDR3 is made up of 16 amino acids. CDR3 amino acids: CASSHGQGSSYNEQFF. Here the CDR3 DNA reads TGTGCCAGCAGCCACGGACAGGGGAGCTCCTACAATGAGCAGTTCTTC.

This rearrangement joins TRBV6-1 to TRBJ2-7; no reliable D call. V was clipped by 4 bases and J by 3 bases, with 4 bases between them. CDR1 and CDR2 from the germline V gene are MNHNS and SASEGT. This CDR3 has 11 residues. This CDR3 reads CASSARYEQYF. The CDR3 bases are TGTGCCAGCAGTGCCCGCTACGAGCAGTACTTC.

As DNA, the CDR3 is TGTGCCAGCAGCTCCCCCGGCGGGCCCTCTCAGTTCTTC. It translates to CASSSPGGPSQFF. This chain links TRBV5-6 with TRBJ2-1; D perhaps matches TRBD2 (5 bases). Germline-derived CDR1 and CDR2 are SGHDT and YYEEEE. Trimming cost V 3 bases and J 13 bases, with 17 bases left between them. The CDR3 covers 13 residues.

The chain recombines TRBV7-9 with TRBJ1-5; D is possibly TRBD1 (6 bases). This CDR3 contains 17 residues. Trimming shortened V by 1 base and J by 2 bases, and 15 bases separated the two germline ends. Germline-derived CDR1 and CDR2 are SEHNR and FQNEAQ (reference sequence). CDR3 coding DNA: TGTGCCAGCAGCTTAGATGCAGGGCAGGGGCGCAATCAGCCCCAGCATTTT. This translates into CASSLDAGQGRNQPQHF.

CDR3 in amino acids: CASSAGAGYTF. The CDR3 DNA reads as TGTGCCAGCAGCGCCGGGGCCGGCTACACCTTC. The chain couples TRBV7-3 to TRBJ1-2, with D possibly TRBD1 on 5 matching bases. The CDR3 contains 11 residues. Deletions cut 5 bases from V and 8 bases from J, with 9 bases between. The germline V gene encodes CDR1 SGHTA and CDR2 FQGTGA.

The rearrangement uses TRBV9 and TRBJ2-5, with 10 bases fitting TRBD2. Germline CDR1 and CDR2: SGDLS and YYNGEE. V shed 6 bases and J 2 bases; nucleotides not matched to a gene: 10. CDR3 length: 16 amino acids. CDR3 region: CASTLGLAASQETQYF. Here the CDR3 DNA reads TGTGCCAGCACCTTAGGACTAGCGGCTTCTCAAGAGACCCAGTACTTC.

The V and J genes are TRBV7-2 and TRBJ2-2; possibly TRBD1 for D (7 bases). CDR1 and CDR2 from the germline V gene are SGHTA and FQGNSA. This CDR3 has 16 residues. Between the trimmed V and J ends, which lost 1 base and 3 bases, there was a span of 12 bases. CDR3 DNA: TGTGCCAGCAGCTTAGGGCAGGGGGGCTACACCGGGGAGCTGTTTTTT. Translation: CASSLGQGGYTGELFF. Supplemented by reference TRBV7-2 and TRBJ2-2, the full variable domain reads GAGVSQSPSNKVTEKGKDVELRCDPISGHTALYWYRQSLGQGLEFLIYFQGNSAPDKSGLPSDRFSAERTGGSVSTLTIQRTQQEDSAVYLCASSLGQGGYTGELFFGEGSRLTVL.

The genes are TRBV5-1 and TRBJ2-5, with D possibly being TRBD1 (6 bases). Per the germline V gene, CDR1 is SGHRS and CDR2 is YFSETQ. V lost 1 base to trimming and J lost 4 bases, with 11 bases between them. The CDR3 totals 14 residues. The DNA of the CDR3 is TGCGCCAGCAGCTTGACAGGGTTGCCAGAGACCCAGTACTTC. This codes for CASSLTGLPETQYF.

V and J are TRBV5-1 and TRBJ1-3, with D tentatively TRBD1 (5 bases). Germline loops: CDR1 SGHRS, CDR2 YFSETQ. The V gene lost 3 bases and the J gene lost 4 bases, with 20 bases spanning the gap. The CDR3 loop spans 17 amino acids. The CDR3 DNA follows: TGCGCCAGCAGCTACCAAACCGGCGGGGCGACCGGAAACACCATATATTTT. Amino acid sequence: CASSYQTGGATGNTIYF.

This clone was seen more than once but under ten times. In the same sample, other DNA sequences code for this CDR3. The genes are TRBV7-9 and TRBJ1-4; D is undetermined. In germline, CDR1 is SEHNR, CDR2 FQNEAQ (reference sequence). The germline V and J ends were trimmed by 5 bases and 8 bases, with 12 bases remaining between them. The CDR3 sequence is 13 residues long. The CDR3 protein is CASSLAGWEKLFF. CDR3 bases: TGTGCCAGCAGCCTTGCGGGATGGGAAAAACTGTTTTTT.

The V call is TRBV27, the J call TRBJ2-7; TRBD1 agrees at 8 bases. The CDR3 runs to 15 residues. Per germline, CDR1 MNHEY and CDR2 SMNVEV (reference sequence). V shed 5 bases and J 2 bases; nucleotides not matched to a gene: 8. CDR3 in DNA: TGTGCCAGCAGTATGCCCGGGACAGGAACCTACGAGCAGTACTTC. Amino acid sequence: CASSMPGTGTYEQYF.

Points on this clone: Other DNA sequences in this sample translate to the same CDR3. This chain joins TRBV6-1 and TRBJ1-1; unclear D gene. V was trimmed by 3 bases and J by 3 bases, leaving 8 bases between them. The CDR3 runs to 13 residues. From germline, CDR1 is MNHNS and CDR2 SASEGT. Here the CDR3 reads CASSDGPYTEAFF. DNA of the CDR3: TGTGCCAGCAGTGATGGACCTTACACTGAAGCTTTCTTT.

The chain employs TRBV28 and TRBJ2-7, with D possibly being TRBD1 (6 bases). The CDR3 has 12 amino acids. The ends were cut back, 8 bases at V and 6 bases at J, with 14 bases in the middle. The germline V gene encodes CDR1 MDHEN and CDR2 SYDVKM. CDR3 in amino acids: CASRPQGREQYF. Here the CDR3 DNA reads TGTGCCAGCCGCCCCCAGGGGCGCGAGCAGTACTTC. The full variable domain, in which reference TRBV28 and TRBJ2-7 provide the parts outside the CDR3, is DVKVTQSSRYLVKRTGEKVFLECVQDMDHENMFWYRQDPGLGLRLIYFSYDVKMKEKGDIPEGYSVSREKKERFSLILESASTNQTSMYLCASRPQGREQYFGPGTRLTVT.

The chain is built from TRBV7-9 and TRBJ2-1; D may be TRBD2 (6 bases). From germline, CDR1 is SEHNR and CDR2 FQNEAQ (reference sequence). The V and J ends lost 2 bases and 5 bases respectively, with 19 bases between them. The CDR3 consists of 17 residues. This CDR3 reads CASSLLRSSGAHNEQFF. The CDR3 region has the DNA TGTGCCAGCAGCTTACTCCGCAGTAGCGGAGCTCACAATGAGCAGTTCTTC. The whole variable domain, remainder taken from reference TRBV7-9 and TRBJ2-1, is DTGVSQNPRHKITKRGQNVTFRCDPISEHNRLYWYRQTLGQGPEFLTYFQNEAQLEKSRLLSDRFSAERPKGSFSTLEIQRTEQGDSAMYLCASSLLRSSGAHNEQFFGPGTRLTVL.

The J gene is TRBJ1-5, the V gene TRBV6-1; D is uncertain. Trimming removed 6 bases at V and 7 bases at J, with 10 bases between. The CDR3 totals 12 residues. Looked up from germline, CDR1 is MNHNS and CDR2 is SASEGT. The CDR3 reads CASRAPMQPQHF. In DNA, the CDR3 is TGTGCCAGCAGGGCCCCTATGCAGCCCCAGCATTTT.

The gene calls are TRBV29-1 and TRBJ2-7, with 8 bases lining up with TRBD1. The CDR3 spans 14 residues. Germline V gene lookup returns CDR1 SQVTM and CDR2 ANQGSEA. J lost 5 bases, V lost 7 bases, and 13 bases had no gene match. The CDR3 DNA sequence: TGCAGCGCCGCCAGGGGGCTCACTATCGACGAGCAGTACTTC. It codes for CSAARGLTIDEQYF.

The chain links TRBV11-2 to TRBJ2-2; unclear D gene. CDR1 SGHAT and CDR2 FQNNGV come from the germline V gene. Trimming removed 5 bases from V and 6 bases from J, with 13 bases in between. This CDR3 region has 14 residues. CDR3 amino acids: CASSPAAIPGELFF. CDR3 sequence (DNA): TGTGCCAGCAGCCCCGCCGCAATCCCCGGGGAGCTGTTTTTT.

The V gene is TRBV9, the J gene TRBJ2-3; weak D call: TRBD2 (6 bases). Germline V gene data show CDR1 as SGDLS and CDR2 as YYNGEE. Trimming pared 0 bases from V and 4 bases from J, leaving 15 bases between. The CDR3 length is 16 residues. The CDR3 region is CASSVGPSGSPDTQYF. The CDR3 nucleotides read TGTGCCAGCAGCGTAGGACCGAGCGGGTCTCCAGATACGCAGTATTTT.

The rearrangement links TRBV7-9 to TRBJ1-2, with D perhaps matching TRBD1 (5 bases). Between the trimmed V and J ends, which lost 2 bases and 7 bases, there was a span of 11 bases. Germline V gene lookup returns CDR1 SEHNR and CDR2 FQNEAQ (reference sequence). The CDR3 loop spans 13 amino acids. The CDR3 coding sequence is TGTGCCAGCAGCTTATCAGGGTCGGGTGGCTACACCTTC. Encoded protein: CASSLSGSGGYTF.